These 20 T cell receptor beta chains were sequenced from one sample in a study of shared clonotypes between healthy human individuals. TCRdb's copy holds only in-frame clones and misses some; the assay was immunoSEQ multiplex PCR. The table includes some 900,000 clones, 76% detected once. The specimen was memory CD4+ T cells sorted from blood. Regarding subset: CD45RA-negative fraction. Receptor source: a young man in good health.

This clone was counted between two and nine times. This rearrangement joins TRBV19 to TRBJ1-1; a weak D match, TRBD1 (6 bases). The CDR3 runs 14 residues. Germline loops: CDR1 LNHDA, CDR2 SQIVND (reference sequence). V was pared by 6 bases and J by 5 bases, with 16 bases between. Here the CDR3 reads CASSLKGGRTEAFF. CDR3 DNA: TGTGCCAGTAGCCTGAAGGGGGGAAGGACTGAAGCTTTCTTT.

The chain has TRBV9 and TRBJ2-2; maybe TRBD1 (6 bases). The germline V and J ends were trimmed by 3 bases and 4 bases, with 10 bases remaining between them. The CDR3 loop spans 14 amino acids. Germline V gives CDR1 SGDLS, CDR2 YYNGEE. In DNA form, the CDR3 reads TGTGCCAGCAGCGAAACAGGGAGCACCGGGGAGCTGTTTTTT. This encodes CASSETGSTGELFF.

The V call is TRBV7-6, the J call TRBJ2-1, with 8 bases fitting TRBD2. Per germline, CDR1 SGHVS and CDR2 FNYEAQ. The CDR3 has 15 amino acids. The V segment lost 4 bases and the J segment 0 bases; nucleotides outside the gene matches: 2. CDR3 in amino acids: CASSSGTSSYNEQFF. Here the CDR3 DNA reads TGTGCCAGCAGCTCCGGGACTAGCTCCTACAATGAGCAGTTCTTC.

The chain combines TRBV18 with TRBJ1-1, with 9 bases that match TRBD1. The CDR3 sequence is 14 residues long. Per the germline V gene, CDR1 is KGHSH and CDR2 is LQKENI. Trimming cost V 0 bases and J 7 bases; bases outside gene matches: 3. CDR3 bases: TGTGCCAGCTCACCACCCGGACAGGGGATTGAAGCTTTCTTT. Protein: CASSPPGQGIEAFF.

The chain has TRBV4-3 and TRBJ2-7, with D possibly being TRBD2 (5 bases). With 0 bases removed from V and 3 bases from J, the gap between germline ends came to 15 bases. Germline V gene sequence: CDR1 LGHNA, CDR2 YSLEER. CDR3 length: 16 amino acids. CDR3 nucleotide sequence: TGCGCCAGCAGCCAAGATGCTAGCCAGGAGATCTACGAGCAGTACTTC. Its protein is CASSQDASQEIYEQYF.

This rearrangement joins TRBV28 to TRBJ1-2, with TRBD1 as a possible D gene (6 bases). This CDR3 has 11 amino acids. V lost 6 bases, J lost 8 bases, and 10 bases lay in between. Germline assignment: CDR1 MDHEN and CDR2 SYDVKM. CDR3 sequence reads: CASSTRGGYTF. CDR3 sequence (DNA): TGTGCCAGCAGCACCAGGGGCGGCTACACCTTC.

The chain couples TRBV7-8 to TRBJ2-3; D perhaps matches TRBD2 (6 bases). The CDR3 is 22 amino acids. CDR1 and CDR2 from the germline V gene are SGHVS and FQNEAQ. V shed 0 bases and J shed 0 bases, with 28 bases lying between them. The CDR3 is CASSLAGPLLSGTKPSTDTQYF. The DNA for the CDR3 is TGTGCCAGCAGCTTAGCGGGGCCCCTCCTTAGCGGTACCAAGCCGAGCACAGATACGCAGTATTTT.

The chain couples TRBV11-3 to TRBJ2-1; the match to TRBD2 covers 10 bases. Germline V gene sequence: CDR1 SGHNT, CDR2 YENEEA. This CDR3 region has 13 residues. J lost 6 bases, V lost 4 bases, and 0 bases had no gene match. Here the CDR3 DNA reads TGTGCCAGCAGCTGGACTAGCGGCAATGAGCAGTTCTTC. Translated: CASSWTSGNEQFF.

The V and J genes are TRBV29-1 and TRBJ2-5; possibly TRBD2 for D (7 bases). The CDR3 has 14 amino acids. Germline CDR1 reads SQVTM; CDR2 reads ANQGSEA. The V gene lost 6 bases and the J gene lost 4 bases, with 18 bases spanning the gap. The CDR3 DNA sequence: TGCAGCGTCCGTCGGGGGGCGAAGGGAGAGACCCAGTACTTC. Its protein is CSVRRGAKGETQYF.

The chain combines TRBV6-5 with TRBJ2-7; D possibly uses TRBD1 or TRBD2 (5 bases each). From germline, CDR1 is MNHEY and CDR2 SVGAGI. V was pared by 8 bases and J by 5 bases, with 19 bases between. The CDR3 covers 14 residues. The DNA for the CDR3 is TGTGCCAGCGCACGGGGCAGGGCTAACAACGAGCAGTACTTC. Translated: CASARGRANNEQYF.

The rearrangement uses TRBV5-4 and TRBJ2-1; TRBD2 aligns across 8 bases. Germline CDR1 SGHNT, CDR2 YYREEE (reference sequence). J lost 0 bases, V lost 1 base, and 6 bases had no gene match. CDR3 length equals 17 residues. CDR3 residues: CASSLSGGGRSYNEQFF. The CDR3, as DNA: TGTGCCAGCAGCTTGAGCGGGGGCGGCCGCTCCTACAATGAGCAGTTCTTC.

The CDR3 DNA follows: TGTGCCAGCAGCTCTAACTCGGGTCCCAACACTGAAGCTTTCTTT. Translated, it gives CASSSNSGPNTEAFF. The V and J genes are TRBV7-6 and TRBJ1-1, with no clear D. V was pared by 4 bases and J by 2 bases, with 14 bases between. In germline, CDR1 is SGHVS, CDR2 FNYEAQ. The CDR3 spans 15 residues.

On this clone: The junction departs from germline at one end; a sequencing error may be responsible. This rearrangement joins TRBV5-6 to TRBJ1-2; D is possibly TRBD1 (6 bases). This CDR3 is built from 12 residues. In germline, CDR1 is SGHDT, CDR2 YYEEEE. The CDR3 sequence: CASILRDTRYNF. The CDR3, as DNA: TGTGCCAGCATACTTCGGGACACCCGGTACAATTTC.

V and J are TRBV5-4 and TRBJ2-7; no reliable D call. Trimming pared 2 bases from V and 3 bases from J, leaving 15 bases between. Germline-derived CDR1 and CDR2 are SGHNT and YYREEE (reference sequence). The CDR3 extends over 15 amino acids. CDR3 bases: TGTGCCAGCAGCTTTCGGGCCACAAACCTCTACGAGCAGTACTTC. Translation: CASSFRATNLYEQYF.

There are many counts of this clone. The genes are TRBV7-9 and TRBJ1-4; D is uncertain. The CDR3 runs to 14 residues. Germline loops: CDR1 SEHNR, CDR2 FQNEAQ (reference sequence). V lost 5 bases and J lost 8, with 15 bases in between. The CDR3 loop is CASSRASVGEKLFF. In DNA form, the CDR3 reads TGTGCCAGCAGCCGGGCCTCAGTGGGGGAAAAACTGTTTTTT.

This clone has just one count. This chain joins TRBV9 and TRBJ1-3, with 10 bases aligning to TRBD1. The CDR3 sequence is 14 residues long. Germline-derived CDR1 and CDR2 are SGDLS and YYNGEE. J gave up 8 bases and V 6 bases, and 8 bases lay outside the gene matches. The CDR3 region is CASNPGQGSDTIYF. Written as DNA, the CDR3 is TGTGCCAGCAACCCGGGACAGGGGTCCGACACCATATATTTT.

This chain connects TRBV5-1 to TRBJ1-6, with unresolved D. Trimming shortened V by 4 bases and J by 8 bases, and 19 bases separated the two germline ends. Germline values: CDR1 SGHRS, CDR2 YFSETQ. The CDR3 length is 16 residues. CDR3: CASSPFLPGNDSPLHF. CDR3 coding DNA: TGCGCCAGCAGCCCCTTTCTACCTGGAAATGATTCACCCCTCCACTTT.

The V call is TRBV6-5, the J call TRBJ2-6; perhaps TRBD1 as D (5 bases). The germline V and J ends were trimmed by 8 bases and 2 bases, with 7 bases remaining between them. In germline, CDR1 is MNHEY, CDR2 SVGAGI. This CDR3 contains 13 residues. CDR3 loop: CASEGAGANVLTF. CDR3 coding DNA: TGTGCCAGCGAAGGGGCTGGGGCCAACGTCCTGACTTTC.

The chain uses TRBV6-5 and TRBJ2-5; a possible D gene is TRBD1 (6 bases). CDR3 size: 13 residues. The germline V gene encodes CDR1 MNHEY and CDR2 SVGAGI. Trimming removed 10 bases at V and 5 bases at J, with 17 bases between. The CDR3 DNA follows: TGTGCCACCCGACAGGAGAAAACGGAGACCCAGTACTTC. Amino acids: CATRQEKTETQYF.

The genes are TRBV18 and TRBJ2-1; 7 nucleotides match TRBD1. The V segment lost 3 bases and the J segment 14 bases; nucleotides outside the gene matches: 4. There are 11 residues in the CDR3. CDR1 is KGHSH, CDR2 LQKENI, per germline. The CDR3 spells CASSPDRWKFF. CDR3 nucleotides: TGTGCCAGCTCACCGGACAGGTGGAAGTTCTTC.